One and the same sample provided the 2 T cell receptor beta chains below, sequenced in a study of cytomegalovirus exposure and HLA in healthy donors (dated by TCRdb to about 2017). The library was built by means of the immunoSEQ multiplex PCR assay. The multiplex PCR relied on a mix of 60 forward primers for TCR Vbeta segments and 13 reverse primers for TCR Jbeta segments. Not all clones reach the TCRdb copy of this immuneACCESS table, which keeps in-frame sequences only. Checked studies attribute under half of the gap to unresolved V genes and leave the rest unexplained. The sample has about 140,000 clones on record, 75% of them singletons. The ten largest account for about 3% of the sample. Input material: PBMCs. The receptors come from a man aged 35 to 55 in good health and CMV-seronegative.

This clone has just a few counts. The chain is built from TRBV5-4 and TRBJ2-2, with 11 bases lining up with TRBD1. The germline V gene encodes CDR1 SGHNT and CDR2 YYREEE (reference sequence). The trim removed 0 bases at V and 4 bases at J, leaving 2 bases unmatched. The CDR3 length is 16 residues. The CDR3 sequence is CASSLGDRGATGELFF. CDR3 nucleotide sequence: TGTGCCAGCAGCTTGGGGGACAGGGGGGCCACCGGGGAGCTGTTTTTT.

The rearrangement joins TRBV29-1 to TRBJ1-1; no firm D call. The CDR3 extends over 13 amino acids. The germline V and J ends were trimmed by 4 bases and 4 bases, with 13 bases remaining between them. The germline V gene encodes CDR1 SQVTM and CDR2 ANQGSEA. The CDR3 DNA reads TGCAGCGTTGGGAGGGTCTTAGGCACTGAAGCTTTCTTT. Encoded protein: CSVGRVLGTEAFF.